The sequence of this TCR beta chain was determined in a study of cytomegalovirus exposure and HLA in healthy donors. Study-level points and caveats: Apparent HLA restriction characterized most CMV-associated TCR beta chains in a later analysis. Fewer N-insertions (relative to the roughly 630-donor mean) were reportedly seen in an Asian-associated ancestry cluster in a later analysis. About 180 TCR beta chains were listed as cytomegalovirus-associated.

V lost 5 bases to trimming and J lost 4 bases, with 15 bases between them. Germline V lookup: CDR1 LNHNV, CDR2 YYDKDF (reference sequence). This CDR3 has 15 amino acids. The PCR used 60 Vbeta and 13 Jbeta primers. Assay used: immunoSEQ multiplex PCR; TCRdb lists only in-frame clones, some missing. This repertoire shows approximately 140,000 clones, around four fifths found once; its top ten account for about 2.9%. In regard to this clone: As yet, its antigen is unknown.

The clonotype comes from a boy between 2 and 15 years old in good health and CMV-seronegative. Sequencing used PBMCs. This chain links TRBV15 with TRBJ1-3, with D possibly being TRBD1 (5 bases). Here the CDR3 DNA reads TGTGCCACCAGCTCCGGTGCGGGGCCCGGAAACACCATATATTTT. Amino acids: CATSSGAGPGNTIYF.